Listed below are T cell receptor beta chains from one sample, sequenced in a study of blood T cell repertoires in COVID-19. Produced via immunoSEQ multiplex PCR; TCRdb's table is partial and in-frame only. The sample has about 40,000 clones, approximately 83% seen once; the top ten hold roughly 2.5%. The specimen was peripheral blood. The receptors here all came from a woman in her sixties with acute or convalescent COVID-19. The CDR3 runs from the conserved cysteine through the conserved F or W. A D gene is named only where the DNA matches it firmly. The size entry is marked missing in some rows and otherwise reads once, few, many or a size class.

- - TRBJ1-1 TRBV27 CASSLPGSTEAFF TGTGCCAGCAGTTTGCCCGGGAGCACTGAAGCTTTCTTT
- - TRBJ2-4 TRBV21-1 CASFGRRAGGNIQYF TGTGCCAGCTTCGGTCGGCGCGCAGGGGGGAACATTCAGTACTTC
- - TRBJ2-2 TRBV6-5 CASSYSGTLNTGELFF TGTGCCAGCAGTTACTCGGGGACTTTGAACACCGGGGAGCTGTTTTTT
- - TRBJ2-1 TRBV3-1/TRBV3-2 CASSQDPGVAYNEQFF TGTGCCAGCAGCCAAGATCCGGGAGTCGCCTACAATGAGCAGTTCTTC
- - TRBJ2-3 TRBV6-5 CASSYRGDTQYF TGTGCCAGCAGTTACCGGGGGGATACGCAGTATTTT
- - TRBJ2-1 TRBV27 CASSYEGAWWNEQFF TGTGCCAGCAGTTACGAGGGAGCCTGGTGGAATGAGCAGTTCTTC
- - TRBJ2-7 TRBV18 CASSPRVGTYEQYF TGTGCCAGCTCACCCAGGGTGGGGACCTACGAGCAGTACTTC
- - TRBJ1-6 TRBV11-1 CASSLEEGSPLHF TGTGCCAGCAGCTTAGAGGAGGGCTCACCCCTCCACTTT
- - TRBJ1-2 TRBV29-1 CSASGLSNYGYTF TGCAGCGCCTCAGGCCTTTCTAACTATGGCTACACCTTC
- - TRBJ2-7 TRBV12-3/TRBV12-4 CASRGRLYEQYF TGTGCCAGCAGGGGCAGGCTCTACGAGCAGTACTTC
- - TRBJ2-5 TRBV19 CASSPGLGFLETQYF TGTGCCAGTAGTCCCGGGTTAGGTTTTCTGGAGACCCAGTACTTC
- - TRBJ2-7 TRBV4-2 CASSQGPGAAGRNYEQYF TGTGCCAGCAGCCAGGGACCAGGCGCGGCCGGGAGAAACTACGAGCAGTACTTC
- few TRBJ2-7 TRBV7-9 CASSFANEQYF TGTGCCAGCAGCTTTGCTAACGAGCAGTACTTC
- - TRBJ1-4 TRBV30 CAWQGNEKLFF TGTGCCTGGCAGGGGAATGAAAAACTGTTTTTT
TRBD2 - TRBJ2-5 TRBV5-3 CARSLGSERGARETQYF TGTGCCAGAAGCTTGGGGAGCGAGCGGGGGGCTCGGGAGACCCAGTACTTC
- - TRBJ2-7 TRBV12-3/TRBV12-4 CASSFGGYEQYF TGTGCCAGCAGTTTCGGGGGATACGAGCAGTACTTC
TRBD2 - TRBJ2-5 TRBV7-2 CASSLLSGGVETQYF TGTGCCAGCAGCTTACTTTCCGGGGGGGTTGAGACCCAGTACTTC
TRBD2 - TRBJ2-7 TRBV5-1 CASSLSGRGTSYEQYF TGCGCCAGCAGCCTGAGCGGGAGGGGTACATCCTACGAGCAGTACTTC
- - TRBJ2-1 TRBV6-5 CASILDSSSYNEQFF TGTGCCAGCATCTTGGACAGCAGCTCCTACAATGAGCAGTTCTTC
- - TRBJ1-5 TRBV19 CASSEAGLRQGNQPQHF TGTGCCAGTAGCGAGGCCGGACTCCGACAGGGCAATCAGCCCCAGCATTTT
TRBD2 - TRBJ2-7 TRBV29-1 CSGEGLAEGYEQYF TGCAGCGGTGAGGGACTAGCGGAGGGGTACGAGCAGTACTTC
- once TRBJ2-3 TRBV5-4 CASSEDLSTDTQYF TGTGCCAGCAGCGAAGACTTGAGCACAGATACGCAGTATTTT
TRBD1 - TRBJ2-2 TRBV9 CASSVAAGTGYTGELFF TGTGCCAGCAGCGTAGCCGCAGGGACAGGATACACCGGGGAGCTGTTTTTT
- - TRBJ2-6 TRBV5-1 CASSITGTNSGANVLTF TGCGCCAGCAGCATCACCGGGACAAACTCTGGGGCCAACGTCCTGACTTTC
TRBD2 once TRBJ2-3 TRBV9 CASAGGAYDTQYF TGTGCCAGCGCCGGGGGGGCATATGATACGCAGTATTTT
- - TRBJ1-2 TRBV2 CASSLSRGDYGYTF TGTGCCAGCAGCCTTTCCAGGGGAGACTATGGCTACACCTTC
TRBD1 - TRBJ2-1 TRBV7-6 CASSALSTGTLDNEQFF TGTGCCAGCAGCGCCTTATCGACAGGGACCCTCGACAATGAGCAGTTCTTC
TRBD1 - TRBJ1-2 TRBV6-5 CASLGQVASNYGYTF TGTGCCAGTTTGGGACAGGTCGCCTCTAACTATGGCTACACCTTC
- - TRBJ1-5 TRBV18 CASSPLDTNQPQHF TGTGCCAGCTCACCACTGGACACTAATCAGCCCCAGCATTTT
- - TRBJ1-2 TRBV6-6 CASSYVGDYGYTF TGTGCCAGCAGTTATGTCGGAGACTATGGCTACACCTTC
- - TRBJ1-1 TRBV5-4 CASSTGGGRGEAFF TGTGCCAGCAGCACCGGCGGGGGAAGGGGTGAAGCTTTCTTT
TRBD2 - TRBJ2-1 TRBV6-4 CASSSSGRFNEQFF TGTGCCAGCAGTTCTAGCGGGAGATTCAATGAGCAGTTCTTC
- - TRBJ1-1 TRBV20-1 CSAKAGTEAFF TGCAGTGCTAAGGCGGGCACTGAAGCTTTCTTT
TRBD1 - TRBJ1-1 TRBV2 CASVFQGGMQGTEAFF TGTGCCAGCGTGTTCCAGGGGGGAATGCAGGGCACTGAAGCTTTCTTT
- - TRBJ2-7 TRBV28 CASRDRKGTFYEQYF TGTGCCAGCAGAGATCGGAAGGGGACTTTCTACGAGCAGTACTTC
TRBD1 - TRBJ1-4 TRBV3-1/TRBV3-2 CASRRTGGTEKLFF TGTGCCAGCAGGCGGACAGGGGGAACTGAAAAACTGTTTTTT
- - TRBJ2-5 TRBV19 CASRRTREETQYF TGTGCCAGTAGAAGGACACGGGAGGAGACCCAGTACTTC
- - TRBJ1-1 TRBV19 CASSGSGDEAFF TGTGCCAGTAGTGGTAGCGGGGACGAAGCTTTCTTT
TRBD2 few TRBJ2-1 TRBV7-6 CASSFVRGGYNEQFF TGTGCCAGCAGCTTTGTCCGGGGGGGCTACAATGAGCAGTTCTTC
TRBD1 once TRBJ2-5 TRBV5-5 CASSLNPTGEETQYF TGTGCCAGCAGCTTGAACCCCACAGGGGAAGAGACCCAGTACTTC
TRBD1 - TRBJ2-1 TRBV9 CASSVQPGGTGNNEQFF TGTGCCAGCAGCGTACAACCTGGGGGGACAGGCAACAATGAGCAGTTCTTC
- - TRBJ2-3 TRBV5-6 CASSPQDVDTQYF TGTGCCAGCAGCCCCCAGGATGTAGATACGCAGTATTTT
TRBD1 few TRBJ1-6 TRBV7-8 CASSLFPWDRVKNSPLHF TGTGCCAGCAGCTTATTCCCCTGGGACAGAGTAAAGAATTCACCCCTCCACTTT
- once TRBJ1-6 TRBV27 CASSLSVLQGREAPLHF TGTGCCAGCAGTTTATCGGTCTTACAGGGAAGGGAAGCACCCCTCCACTTT
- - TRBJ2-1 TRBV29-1 CSVAQGGDEQFF TGCAGCGTTGCCCAAGGGGGAGATGAGCAGTTCTTC
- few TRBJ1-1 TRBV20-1 CSAQGNTEAFF TGCAGTGCCCAGGGCAACACTGAAGCTTTCTTT
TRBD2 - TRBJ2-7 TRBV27 CASSSSPLAGEGYEQYF TGTGCCAGCAGTTCCTCCCCTCTAGCGGGAGAAGGCTACGAGCAGTACTTC
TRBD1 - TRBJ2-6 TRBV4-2 CASSQDQGAGANVLTF TGTGCCAGCAGCCAAGATCAGGGGGCTGGGGCCAACGTCCTGACTTTC
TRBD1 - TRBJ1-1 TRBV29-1 CSVEGTGKPEAFF TGCAGCGTTGAGGGGACAGGGAAACCTGAAGCTTTCTTT
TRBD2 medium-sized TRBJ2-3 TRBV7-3 CASSSSGGDTDTQYF TGTGCCAGCAGCTCAAGCGGGGGGGACACAGATACGCAGTATTTT
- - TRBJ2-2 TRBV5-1 CASSLDGNTGELFF TGCGCCAGCAGCTTGGACGGGAACACCGGGGAGCTGTTTTTT
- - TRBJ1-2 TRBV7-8 CASSLGGLKYGYTF TGTGCCAGCAGCTTGGGGGGGCTTAAGTATGGCTACACCTTC
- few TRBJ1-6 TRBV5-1 CASSEVGGSNSPLHF TGCGCCAGCAGCGAAGTCGGGGGTTCTAATTCACCCCTCCACTTT
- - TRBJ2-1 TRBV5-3 CARSFSRDSYNEQFF TGTGCCAGAAGCTTCAGCCGGGACTCCTACAATGAGCAGTTCTTC
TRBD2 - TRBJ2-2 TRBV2 CASSPELAGGRGELFF TGTGCCAGCAGTCCTGAACTAGCGGGAGGCCGCGGGGAGCTGTTTTTT
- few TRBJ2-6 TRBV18 CASSPPGASGANVLTF TGTGCCAGCTCACCACCGGGCGCCTCTGGGGCCAACGTCCTGACTTTC
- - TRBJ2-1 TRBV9 CASSNGLLSNEQFF TGTGCCAGCAGCAATGGACTCCTATCCAATGAGCAGTTCTTC
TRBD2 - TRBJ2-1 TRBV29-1 CSVEGGSSYNEQFF TGCAGCGTTGAAGGCGGGAGCTCCTACAATGAGCAGTTCTTC
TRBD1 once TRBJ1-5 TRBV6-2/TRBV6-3 CASSYGQGRQPQHF TGTGCCAGCAGTTACGGACAGGGGAGGCAGCCCCAGCATTTT
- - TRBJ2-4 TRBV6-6 CASRSLTGPKNIQYF TGTGCCAGCAGAAGCCTTACGGGTCCCAAAAACATTCAGTACTTC